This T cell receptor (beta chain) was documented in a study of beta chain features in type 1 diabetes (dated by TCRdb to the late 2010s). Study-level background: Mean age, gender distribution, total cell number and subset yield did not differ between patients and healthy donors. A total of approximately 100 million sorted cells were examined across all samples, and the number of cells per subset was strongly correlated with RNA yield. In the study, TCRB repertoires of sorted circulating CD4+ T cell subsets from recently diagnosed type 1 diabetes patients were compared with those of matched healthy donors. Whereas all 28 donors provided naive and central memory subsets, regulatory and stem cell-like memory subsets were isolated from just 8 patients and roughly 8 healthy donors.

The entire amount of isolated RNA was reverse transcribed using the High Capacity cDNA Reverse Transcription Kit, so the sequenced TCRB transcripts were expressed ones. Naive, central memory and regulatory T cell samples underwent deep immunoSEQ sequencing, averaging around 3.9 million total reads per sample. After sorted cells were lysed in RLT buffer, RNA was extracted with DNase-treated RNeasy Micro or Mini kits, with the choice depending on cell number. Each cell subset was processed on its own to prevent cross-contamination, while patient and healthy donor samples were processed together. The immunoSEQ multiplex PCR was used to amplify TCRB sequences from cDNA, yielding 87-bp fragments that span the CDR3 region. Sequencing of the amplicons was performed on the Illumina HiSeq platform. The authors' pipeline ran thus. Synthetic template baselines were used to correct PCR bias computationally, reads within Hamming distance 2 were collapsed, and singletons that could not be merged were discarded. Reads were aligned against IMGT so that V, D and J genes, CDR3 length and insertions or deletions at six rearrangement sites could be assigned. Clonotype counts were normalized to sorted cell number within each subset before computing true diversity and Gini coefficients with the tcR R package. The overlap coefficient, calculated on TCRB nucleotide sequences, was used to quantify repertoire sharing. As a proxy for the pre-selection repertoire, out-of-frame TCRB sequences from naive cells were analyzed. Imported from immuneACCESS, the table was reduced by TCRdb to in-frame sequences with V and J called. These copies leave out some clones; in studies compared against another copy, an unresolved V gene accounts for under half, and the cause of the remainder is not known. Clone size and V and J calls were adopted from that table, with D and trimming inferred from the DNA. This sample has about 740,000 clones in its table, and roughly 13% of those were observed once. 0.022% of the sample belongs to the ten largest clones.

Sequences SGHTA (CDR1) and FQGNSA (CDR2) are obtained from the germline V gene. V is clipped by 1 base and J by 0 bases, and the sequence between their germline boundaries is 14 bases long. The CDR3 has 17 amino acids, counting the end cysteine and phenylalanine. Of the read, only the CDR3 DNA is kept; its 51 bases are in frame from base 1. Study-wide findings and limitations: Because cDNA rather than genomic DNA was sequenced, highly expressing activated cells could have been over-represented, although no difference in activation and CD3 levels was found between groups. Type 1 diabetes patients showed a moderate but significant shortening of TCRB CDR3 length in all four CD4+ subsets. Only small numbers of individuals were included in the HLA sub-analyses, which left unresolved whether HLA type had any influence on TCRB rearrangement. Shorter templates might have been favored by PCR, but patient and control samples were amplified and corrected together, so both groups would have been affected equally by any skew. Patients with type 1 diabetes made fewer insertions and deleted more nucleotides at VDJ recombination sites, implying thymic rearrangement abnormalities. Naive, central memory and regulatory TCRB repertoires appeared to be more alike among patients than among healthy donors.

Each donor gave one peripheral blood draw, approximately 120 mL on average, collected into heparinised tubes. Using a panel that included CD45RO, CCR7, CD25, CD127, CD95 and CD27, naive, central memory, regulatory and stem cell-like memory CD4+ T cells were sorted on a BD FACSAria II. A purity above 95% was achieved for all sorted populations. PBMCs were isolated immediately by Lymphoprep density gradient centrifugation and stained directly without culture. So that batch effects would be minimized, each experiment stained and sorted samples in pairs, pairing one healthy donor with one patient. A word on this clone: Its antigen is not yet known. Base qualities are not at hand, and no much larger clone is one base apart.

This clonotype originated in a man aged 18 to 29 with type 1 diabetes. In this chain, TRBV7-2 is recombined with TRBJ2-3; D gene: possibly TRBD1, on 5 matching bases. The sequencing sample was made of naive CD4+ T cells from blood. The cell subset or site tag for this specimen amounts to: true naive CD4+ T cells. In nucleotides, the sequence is TGTGCCAGCAGCTTAGATTCTGGGGCAGGGAGCACAGATACGCAGTATTTT. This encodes CASSLDSGAGSTDTQYF. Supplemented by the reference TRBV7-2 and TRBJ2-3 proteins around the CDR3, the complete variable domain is GAGVSQSPSNKVTEKGKDVELRCDPISGHTALYWYRQSLGQGLEFLIYFQGNSAPDKSGLPSDRFSAERTGGSVSTLTIQRTQQEDSAVYLCASSLDSGAGSTDTQYFGPGTRLTVL.